A single sample gave rise to the 24 T cell receptor beta chains below, sequenced in a study of blood T cells in healthy people across ages. Through a sample-barcoded 5' primer and a J-beta primer mix, a second PCR was run for roughly 7 to 12 cycles. TCRdb called the 5' RACE reads again in MiXCR, with one record for every CDR3 protein. The sample shows around 1,900,000 distinct CDR3 sequences, around 40% of them seen only once. Sequencing was carried out using blood. Receptors originate from a human donor in good health.

This chain uses TRBV5-1 with TRBJ2-6; D ambiguous. The CDR3 spans 17 residues. V shed 0 bases and J shed 0 bases, with 10 bases lying between them. From germline, CDR1 is SGHRS and CDR2 YFSETQ. The CDR3 region has the DNA TGCGCCAGCAGCTTGGTTACGGAAAGCTCTGGGGCCAACGTCCTGACTTTC. Its translation is CASSLVTESSGANVLTF.

The rearrangement uses TRBV28 and TRBJ2-7; 8 nucleotides agree with TRBD1. The DNA end lines up better with TRBJ2-5; the J call may be wrong. The CDR3 is 16 residues long. CDR1 MDHEN and CDR2 SYDVKM come from the germline V gene. The CDR3 protein is CASSLGMQGAGETQYF. As DNA, the CDR3 is TGTGCCAGCAGTTTGGGCATGCAGGGGGCGGGGGAGACCCAGTACTTC.

The chain links TRBV7-2 to TRBJ1-4, with a possible D match to TRBD1 (6 bases). CDR3 size: 13 residues. CDR1 SGHTA and CDR2 FQGNSA come from the germline V gene. The ends were cut back, 5 bases at V and 8 bases at J, with 12 bases in the middle. The CDR3 here is CASSPRQEEKLFF. CDR3 sequence (DNA): TGTGCCAGCAGCCCGAGACAGGAGGAAAAACTGTTTTTT.

This clonotype was detected a few times. The chain is built from TRBV7-2 and TRBJ1-1, with D unresolved. CDR3 length equals 13 residues. CDR1 SGHTA and CDR2 FQGNSA come from the germline V gene. Trimming removed 2 bases at V and 6 bases at J, with 10 bases between. Here the CDR3 reads CASSLRGRAEAFF. The CDR3 DNA follows: TGTGCCAGCAGCTTACGAGGGAGGGCTGAAGCTTTCTTT.

The V gene is TRBV2, the J gene TRBJ2-4, with D possibly being TRBD1 (5 bases). Germline lookup yields CDR1 SNHLY and CDR2 FYNNEI. Trimming took off 7 bases at V and 0 bases at J, with 10 bases between the two ends. The CDR3 length is 14 residues. CDR3 loop: CASIAGPAKNIQYF. The CDR3 bases are TGTGCCAGCATTGCAGGGCCAGCCAAAAACATTCAGTACTTC. Variable domain in full (rest from reference TRBV2 and TRBJ2-4): EPEVTQTPSHQVTQMGQEVILRCVPISNHLYFYWYRQILGQKVEFLVSFYNNEISEKSEIFDDQFSVERPDGSNFTLKIRSTKLEDSAMYFCASIAGPAKNIQYFGAGTRLSVL.

The V call is TRBV11-3, the J call TRBJ2-1; D is unclear. Deletions cut 3 bases from V and 5 bases from J, with 14 bases between. The germline V gene has CDR1 SGHNT and CDR2 YENEEA. The CDR3 runs 15 residues. The CDR3 coding sequence is TGTGCCAGCAGCTTCCAACATCGGACCAACAATGAGCAGTTCTTC. It codes for CASSFQHRTNNEQFF.

This clonotype was seen a few times. The chain links TRBV6-2 or TRBV6-3 to TRBJ2-1, with 14 bases fitting TRBD2. The CDR3 consists of 15 residues. V gave up 9 bases and J gave up 3 bases; unmatched junction bases: 4. Germline V gene sequence: CDR1 MNHEY, CDR2 SVGEGT. CDR3 region: CASLGLAGVYNEQFF. The CDR3 DNA follows: TGTGCCAGTTTGGGACTAGCGGGGGTCTACAATGAGCAGTTCTTC.

V usage is TRBV18 and J usage is TRBJ2-3, with 7 bases lining up with TRBD1. The CDR3 extends over 16 amino acids. The germline CDR1 and CDR2 sequences are KGHSH and LQKENI. The trim removed 4 bases at V and 3 bases at J, leaving 10 bases unmatched. CDR3 DNA sequence: TGTGCCAGCTCACGATCGGACAGGAGATTGACAGATACGCAGTATTTT. Its translation: CASSRSDRRLTDTQYF.

The chain joins TRBV3-1 to TRBJ2-7; D unclear. The CDR3 totals 15 residues. Germline CDR1 is LGHDT and CDR2 is YNNKEL (reference sequence). V was pared by 1 base and J by 6 bases, with 16 bases between. The CDR3 region is CASSQGVGGRSEQYF. CDR3 nucleotides: TGTGCCAGCAGCCAAGGAGTTGGCGGCCGTTCCGAGCAGTACTTC.

The chain has TRBV29-1 and TRBJ2-1; D remains unclear. Germline loops: CDR1 SQVTM, CDR2 ANQGSEA. With 6 bases removed from V and 3 bases from J, the gap between germline ends came to 18 bases. The CDR3 contains 15 residues. The CDR3 protein is CSVGIPALHYNEQFF. CDR3 nucleotide sequence: TGCAGCGTGGGGATACCGGCCTTGCACTACAATGAGCAGTTCTTC.

The chain combines TRBV5-1 with TRBJ2-6, with D tentatively TRBD1 (5 bases). The V and J ends lost 0 bases and 2 bases respectively, with 12 bases between them. CDR1 and CDR2 (germline): SGHRS, YFSETQ. The CDR3 contains 17 residues. The CDR3 loop is CASSLDLPGTGANVLTF. For the CDR3, the DNA is TGCGCCAGCAGCTTGGATCTGCCAGGGACTGGGGCCAACGTCCTGACTTTC.

V and J are TRBV5-1 and TRBJ2-5, with D perhaps being TRBD1 or TRBD2 (5 bases each). CDR3 length: 17 amino acids. With 4 bases removed from V and 5 bases from J, the gap between germline ends came to 24 bases. Germline V gene sequence: CDR1 SGHRS, CDR2 YFSETQ. DNA for the CDR3: TGCGCCAGCAGCCGCGCAAGACTGCTGGGACGAACGGAGACCCAGTACTTC. Its protein product is CASSRARLLGRTETQYF.

This clonotype was seen more than once but under ten times. A much more abundant neighbour one base away suggests this may be a read error. V usage is TRBV29-1 and J usage is TRBJ2-7; the D call may be TRBD1 or TRBD2 (5 bases each). Germline CDR1 SQVTM, CDR2 ANQGSEA. V lost 3 bases and J 3 bases, leaving 12 bases between the germline ends. The CDR3 is made up of 13 amino acids. The CDR3 DNA follows: TGCAGCGTTGAGGGGGTGGGGGACTACGAGCAGTACTTC. This sequence encodes CSVEGVGDYEQYF.

The V gene is TRBV4-3, the J gene TRBJ1-6; D not certain. This CDR3 is 15 amino acids long. Looked up from germline, CDR1 is LGHNA and CDR2 is YSLEER. V shed 0 bases and J shed 2 bases, with 5 bases lying between them. The CDR3 sequence: CASSQEWAYNSPLHF. CDR3 nucleotides: TGCGCCAGCAGCCAAGAATGGGCCTATAATTCACCCCTCCACTTT.

The chain couples TRBV6-2 or TRBV6-3 to TRBJ2-1; 13 positions match TRBD2. Looked up from germline, CDR1 is MNHEY and CDR2 is SVGEGT. With 10 bases clipped from V and 5 bases from J, the junction kept 5 bases outside the gene matches. The CDR3 sequence is 14 residues long. The CDR3 bases are TGTGCCACCATACTAGCGGGGGGGGACAATGAGCAGTTCTTC. Its protein is CATILAGGDNEQFF.

This rearrangement joins TRBV27 to TRBJ2-4; no reliable D call. This CDR3 comprises 13 residues. From germline, CDR1 is MNHEY and CDR2 SMNVEV (reference sequence). The V and J ends lost 5 bases and 3 bases respectively, with 8 bases between them. The CDR3: CASSVKHKNIQYF. Written as DNA, the CDR3 is TGTGCCAGCAGTGTGAAACACAAAAACATTCAGTACTTC.

The V gene is TRBV7-8, the J gene TRBJ2-3; TRBD1 agrees at 8 bases. Germline CDR1 is SGHVS and CDR2 is FQNEAQ. The CDR3 loop spans 15 amino acids. Trimming at V came to 8 bases and at J to 3 bases, leaving 10 bases not matched to a gene. In DNA form, the CDR3 reads TGTGCCAGCGGCTACCGGACAGGGCTGACAGATACGCAGTATTTT. Translation gives CASGYRTGLTDTQYF. Full variable domain (outside the CDR3, taken from reference TRBV7-8 and TRBJ2-3): GAGVSQSPRYKVAKRGQDVALRCDPISGHVSLFWYQQALGQGPEFLTYFQNEAQLDKSGLPSDRFFAERPEGSVSTLKIQRTQQEDSAVYLCASGYRTGLTDTQYFGPGTRLTVL.

This clonotype was picked up a small number of times. This chain connects TRBV20-1 to TRBJ2-7; perhaps TRBD1 as D (5 bases). V was clipped by 5 bases and J by 0 bases, with 8 bases between them. The CDR3 sequence is 12 residues long. In germline, CDR1 is DFQATT, CDR2 SNEGSKA (reference sequence). CDR3 bases: TGCAGTGCTTCGGACATCTCCTACGAGCAGTACTTC. It yields the protein CSASDISYEQYF.

This clonotype occurred many times. The J gene is TRBJ2-1, the V gene TRBV4-1, with unresolved D. Germline lookup yields CDR1 MGHRA and CDR2 YSYEKL. This CDR3 contains 12 residues. Trimming took 0 bases from V and 8 from J, leaving 5 bases between them. Here the CDR3 DNA reads TGCGCCAGCAGCCAAGATCGAGATGAGCAGTTCTTC. Protein: CASSQDRDEQFF.

In regard to this clonotype: At one end, the junction sequence differs from germline, possibly due to a read error. This chain connects TRBV7-2 to TRBJ2-5; D assignment may be TRBD1 or TRBD2 (5 bases each). The CDR3 extends over 16 amino acids. The germline V gene has CDR1 SGHTA and CDR2 FQGNSA. For the CDR3, the DNA is TGTGCCAGCAGCCTCACAGGTTATAGTATCGGGGAGACCCTGTACTTC. This translates into CASSLTGYSIGETLYF.

This clonotype was counted a few times. DNA of the CDR3: TGTGCCAGCAGCTTAGTAGACAGGGCCTACGAGCAGTACTTC. Translated, it gives CASSLVDRAYEQYF. The J gene is TRBJ2-7, the V gene TRBV7-9; 7 bases are a match to TRBD1. This CDR3 comprises 14 residues. J gave up 2 bases and V 1 base, and 2 bases lay outside the gene matches. Germline V gives CDR1 SEHNR, CDR2 FQNEAQ (reference sequence).

This clonotype has ten or more counts. In DNA form, the CDR3 reads TGCGCCAGCAGCCAACACCGGGACGGGAACTCCTACGAGCAGTACTTC. This translates into CASSQHRDGNSYEQYF. This chain links TRBV4-1 with TRBJ2-7, with D perhaps assigned TRBD1 or TRBD2 (5 bases each). V lost 2 bases to trimming and J lost 0 bases, with 14 bases between them. This CDR3 spans 16 amino acids. CDR1 and CDR2 from the germline V gene are MGHRA and YSYEKL.

The chain joins TRBV4-1 to TRBJ2-5; TRBD1 agrees at 7 bases. The closer fit of TRBJ2-7 to the DNA end suggests the J call may be wrong. Germline V CDR1 and CDR2: MGHRA, YSYEKL. CDR3 length: 15 amino acids. CDR3 region: CASSQYDRVGDEQYF. The CDR3 DNA follows: TGCGCCAGCAGCCAATACGACAGGGTTGGCGACGAGCAGTACTTC.

V is TRBV4-3 and J is TRBJ2-1; D is ambiguous. The V end lost 4 bases, the J end lost 8 bases, and 24 bases lay between the germline ends. This CDR3 has 17 residues. Germline CDR1 and CDR2: LGHNA and YSLEER. The CDR3 DNA sequence: TGCGCCAGCAGCCGAACCCCCTTAGGTGTTCTCACGGATGAGCAGTTCTTC. Translation: CASSRTPLGVLTDEQFF.